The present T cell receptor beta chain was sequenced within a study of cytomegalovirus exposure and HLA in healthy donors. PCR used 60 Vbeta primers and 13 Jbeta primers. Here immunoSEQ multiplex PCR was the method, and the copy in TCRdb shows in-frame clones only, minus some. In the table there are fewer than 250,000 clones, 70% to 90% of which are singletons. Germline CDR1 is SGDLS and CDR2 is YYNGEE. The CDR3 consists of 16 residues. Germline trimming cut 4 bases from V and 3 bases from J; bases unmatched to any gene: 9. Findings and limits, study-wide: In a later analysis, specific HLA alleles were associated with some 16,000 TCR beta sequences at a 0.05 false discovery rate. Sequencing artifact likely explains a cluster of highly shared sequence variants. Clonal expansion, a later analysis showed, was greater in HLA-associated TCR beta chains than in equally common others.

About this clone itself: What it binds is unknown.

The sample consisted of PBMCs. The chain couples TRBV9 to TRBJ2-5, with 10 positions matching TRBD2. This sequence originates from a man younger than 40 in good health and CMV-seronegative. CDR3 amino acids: CASSSRTSGGKETQYF. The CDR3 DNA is TGTGCCAGCAGCTCGCGGACTAGCGGCGGGAAAGAGACCCAGTACTTC.